What follows are 11 T cell receptor beta chains derived from one specimen sequenced in a study of T cell changes during pregnancy in multiple sclerosis. Clones were sequenced by immunoSEQ multiplex PCR, and TCRdb holds only the in-frame ones, with some missing. This table holds under 75,000 clones, more than 75% found once. Source: peripheral blood, taken in the third trimester of pregnancy. These receptors came from a female donor in good health, enrolled as a control in a pregnancy study.

The rearrangement joins TRBV19 to TRBJ1-5; the D is unclear. Germline V gene lookup returns CDR1 LNHDA and CDR2 SQIVND (reference sequence). The V and J ends lost 1 base and 6 bases respectively, with 13 bases between them. CDR3 length equals 15 residues. The CDR3 here is CASSIGAYGSQPQHF. The CDR3, as DNA: TGTGCCAGTAGTATAGGGGCGTACGGCAGTCAGCCCCAGCATTTT. The whole variable domain, remainder taken from reference TRBV19 and TRBJ1-5, is DGGITQSPKYLFRKEGQNVTLSCEQNLNHDAMYWYRQDPGQGLRLIYYSQIVNDFQKGDIAEGYSVSREKKESFPLTVTSAQKNPTAFYLCASSIGAYGSQPQHFGDGTRLSIL.

The rearrangement joins TRBV5-8 to TRBJ2-5; tentatively, D is TRBD1 (6 bases). The CDR3 covers 16 residues. V dropped 1 base and J dropped 1 base, with 14 bases sitting between them. Germline V gives CDR1 SGHTS, CDR2 YDEGEE. As DNA, the CDR3 is TGTGCCAGCAGCTTGAGGGGGACGGCGCTCCAAGAGACCCAGTACTTC. Protein sequence: CASSLRGTALQETQYF.

This chain joins TRBV30 and TRBJ1-1; 7 bases match TRBD1. This CDR3 spans 16 amino acids. CDR1 and CDR2 from the germline V gene are GTSNPN and SVGIG (reference sequence). Trimming took 2 bases from V and 1 from J; bases not matched to a gene: 10. CDR3 residues: CAWSPTRSGGNTEAFF. The CDR3 nucleotides read TGTGCCTGGAGTCCAACACGGTCAGGGGGGAACACTGAAGCTTTCTTT.

This rearrangement joins TRBV7-2 to TRBJ2-2, with 10 bases aligning to TRBD1. The V gene end was trimmed by 5 bases and the J gene end by 7 bases; junction bases not matched to a gene: 7. CDR1 is SGHTA and CDR2 is FQGNSA in the germline V gene. The CDR3 extends over 15 amino acids. Here the CDR3 DNA reads TGTGCCAGCAGCCCCGACAGGGGGCGTTTCGGGGAGCTGTTTTTT. Protein product: CASSPDRGRFGELFF.

The V gene is TRBV11-1, the J gene TRBJ1-6; 7 bases match TRBD1. This CDR3 comprises 14 residues. In germline, CDR1 is SGHAT, CDR2 FQDESV (reference sequence). Germline trimming cut 3 bases from V and 10 bases from J; bases unmatched to any gene: 6. CDR3 amino acids: CASSFRGLSSPLHF. CDR3 in DNA: TGTGCCAGCAGCTTTAGGGGGCTCTCCTCACCCCTCCACTTT.

The chain employs TRBV7-6 and TRBJ2-7, with 10 nucleotides matching TRBD1. The CDR3 extends over 15 amino acids. The germline CDR1 and CDR2 sequences are SGHVS and FNYEAQ. J was trimmed by 9 bases and V by 5 bases; bases with no gene match: 13. The CDR3 reads CASSPMGTGDAGQYF. CDR3 DNA: TGTGCCAGCAGCCCAATGGGGACAGGGGATGCCGGGCAGTACTTC.

The chain couples TRBV5-1 to TRBJ2-2; possible D gene TRBD2, 6 bases. Trimming took 4 bases from V and 5 from J, leaving 18 bases between them. This CDR3 contains 16 residues. The germline gives CDR1 SGHRS, CDR2 YFSETQ. CDR3 loop: CASSPGTTGGTGELFF. Written as DNA, the CDR3 is TGCGCCAGCAGCCCTGGGACCACCGGAGGGACCGGGGAGCTGTTTTTT.

This chain connects TRBV6-6 to TRBJ1-4, with 7 nucleotides matching TRBD1. Germline loops: CDR1 MNHNY, CDR2 SVGAGI (reference sequence). The trim removed 6 bases at V and 6 bases at J, leaving 10 bases unmatched. The CDR3 runs to 15 residues. The CDR3 coding sequence is TGTGCCAGCAGCCTCCGACAGGGTCGGGATGAAAAACTGTTTTTT. Protein: CASSLRQGRDEKLFF.

The chain combines TRBV6-5 with TRBJ1-2, with D maybe TRBD1 (5 bases). The CDR3 runs to 13 residues. The V and J ends lost 10 bases and 1 base respectively, with 13 bases between them. CDR1 MNHEY and CDR2 SVGAGI come from the germline V gene. The CDR3 bases are TGTGCCATCAAACCGGGGGTTAACTATGGCTACACCTTC. Translation: CAIKPGVNYGYTF.

The J gene is TRBJ2-1, the V gene TRBV7-2; 7 nucleotides match TRBD1. The V and J ends lost 5 bases and 8 bases, in that order; junction bases with no gene match: 9. From germline, CDR1 is SGHTA and CDR2 FQGNSA. This CDR3 comprises 14 residues. The CDR3 DNA sequence: TGTGCCAGCAGCCTATACAGGGGAATGGATGAGCAGTTCTTC. This encodes CASSLYRGMDEQFF.

The chain uses TRBV19 and TRBJ2-2; D unresolved. From germline, CDR1 is LNHDA and CDR2 SQIVND (reference sequence). The CDR3 totals 13 residues. V dropped 6 bases and J dropped 7 bases, with 12 bases sitting between them. This CDR3 reads CASSHDAVGELFF. The CDR3 DNA follows: TGTGCCAGTAGCCACGACGCGGTCGGGGAGCTGTTTTTT.